This TCR beta chain was captured in a study of blood T cell repertoires in COVID-19. About the study: Specimens from acute and convalescent COVID-19 originated in the United States, Italy and Spain. T cells, B-cell-depleted T cells, or PBMCs supplied cDNA or gDNA.

Participant ages covered about 18 to 90 years across about 25 US areas. The germline V gene encodes CDR1 SNHLY and CDR2 FYNNEI. The CDR3 is made up of 13 amino acids. The V end was cut by 7 bases, the J end by 7 bases, with 16 bases between. Per the original methods: Estimated nucleated cell counts came from reference gene primer amplification. Sequenced by immunoSEQ multiplex PCR; TCRdb stores in-frame clones only, minus some. Clonal size and the V and J genes are those of that table, whereas D and trimming came from the DNA. The sample shows 490,000 or so clones, around nine tenths of them seen only once.

The clonotype was recovered from an older woman who had recovered from COVID-19. Sequences were obtained from PBMCs or T cells enriched from blood (not recorded which). V gene TRBV2 combines with J gene TRBJ1-1, with unresolved D. CDR3: CASIVRSAGEAFF. CDR3 coding DNA: TGTGCCAGCATCGTTCGTTCTGCCGGTGAAGCTTTCTTT. Using reference TRBV2 and TRBJ1-1 for the parts outside the CDR3, the full variable domain is EPEVTQTPSHQVTQMGQEVILRCVPISNHLYFYWYRQILGQKVEFLVSFYNNEISEKSEIFDDQFSVERPDGSNFTLKIRSTKLEDSAMYFCASIVRSAGEAFFGQGTRLTVV.